This T cell receptor (beta chain) was observed in a study of STAT5B mutations in CD4+ large granular lymphocyte leukemia. Findings of the study overall: 8/27 top patient clones versus 2/35 control clones were TRBV06-family.

This CDR3 contains 17 residues. From germline, CDR1 is LNHDA and CDR2 SQIVND (reference sequence). V lost 5 bases and J lost 2; bases outside the gene matches: 5. Only a few counts were recorded for this clone. Its antigen is currently unknown. Data came from immunoSEQ multiplex PCR; TCRdb stores just in-frame clones and leaves some out. The profile shows more than 30,000 clones, 69% of them singletons. The sample was CD4+ T cells from blood buffy coats. The TCR sequence derives from a human donor in good health. The J gene is TRBJ2-1, the V gene TRBV19; 14 bases align to TRBD2. The CDR3 region has the DNA TGTGCCAGTAGTCCGGGACTAGCGGGGGCGACCTACAATGAGCAGTTCTTC. Protein product: CASSPGLAGATYNEQFF.